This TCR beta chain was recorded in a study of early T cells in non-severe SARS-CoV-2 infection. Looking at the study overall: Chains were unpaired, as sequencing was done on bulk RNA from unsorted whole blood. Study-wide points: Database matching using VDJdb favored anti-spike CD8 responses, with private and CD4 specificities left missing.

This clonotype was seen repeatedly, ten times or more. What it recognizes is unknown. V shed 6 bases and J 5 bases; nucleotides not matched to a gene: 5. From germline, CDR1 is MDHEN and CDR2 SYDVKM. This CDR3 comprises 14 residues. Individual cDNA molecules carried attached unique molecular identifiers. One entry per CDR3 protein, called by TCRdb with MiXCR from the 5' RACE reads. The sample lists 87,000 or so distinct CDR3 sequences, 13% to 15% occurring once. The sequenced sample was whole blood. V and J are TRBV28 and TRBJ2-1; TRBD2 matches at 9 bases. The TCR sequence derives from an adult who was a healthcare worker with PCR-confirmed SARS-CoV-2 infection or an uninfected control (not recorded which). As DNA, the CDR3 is TGTGCCAGCAGCAGACTAGCGGCGAACAATGAGCAGTTCTTC. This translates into CASSRLAANNEQFF.